This T cell receptor beta chain was obtained from a study of blood T cell dynamics during melanoma immunotherapy. The CDR3 length is 13 residues. Trimming cost V 5 bases and J 7 bases, with 14 bases left between them. CDR1 is SGHVS and CDR2 is FQNEAQ in the germline V gene. As for this clone: What it binds is not known.

Method: immunoSEQ multiplex PCR; TCRdb's copy keeps in-frame clones and lacks some. The table records some 15,000 clones, roughly 92% of them present only once. Study results and limitations: PBMC repertoires of eventual disease-control patients split at W3 into clonality or diversity gains.

Described time point: week 3, after first cycle of checkpoint inhibitor. The source material was blood, sampled from a patient treated with checkpoint blockade. The TCR sequence derives from a human donor with melanoma. The V call is TRBV7-8, the J call TRBJ1-2; D may be TRBD1 (6 bases). CDR3: CASSPTRGFGYTF. The CDR3, as DNA: TGTGCCAGCAGCCCAACCAGGGGTTTTGGCTACACCTTC. The whole variable domain, filled in from reference TRBV7-8 and TRBJ1-2, reads GAGVSQSPRYKVAKRGQDVALRCDPISGHVSLFWYQQALGQGPEFLTYFQNEAQLDKSGLPSDRFFAERPEGSVSTLKIQRTQQEDSAVYLCASSPTRGFGYTFGSGTRLTVV.